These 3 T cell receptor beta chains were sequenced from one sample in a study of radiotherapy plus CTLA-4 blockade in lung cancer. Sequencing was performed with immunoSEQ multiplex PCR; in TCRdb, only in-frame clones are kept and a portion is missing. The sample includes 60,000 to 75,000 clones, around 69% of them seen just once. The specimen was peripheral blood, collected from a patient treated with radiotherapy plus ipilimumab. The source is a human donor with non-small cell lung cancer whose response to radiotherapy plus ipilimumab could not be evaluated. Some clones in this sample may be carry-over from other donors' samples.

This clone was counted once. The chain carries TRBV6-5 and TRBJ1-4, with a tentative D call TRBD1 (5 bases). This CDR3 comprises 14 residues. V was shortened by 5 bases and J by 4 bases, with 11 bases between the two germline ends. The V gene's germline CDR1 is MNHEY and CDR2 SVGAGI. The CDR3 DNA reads TGTGCCAGCAGTCCCGGGGGTTTTAATGAAAAACTGTTTTTT. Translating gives CASSPGGFNEKLFF.

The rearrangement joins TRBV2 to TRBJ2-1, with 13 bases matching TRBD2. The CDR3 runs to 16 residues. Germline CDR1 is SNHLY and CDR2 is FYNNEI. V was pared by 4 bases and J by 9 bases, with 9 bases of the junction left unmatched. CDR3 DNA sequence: TGTGCCAGCAGTGCGAGAACTAGCGGGGGGGCTAGTGAGCAGTTCTTC. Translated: CASSARTSGGASEQFF.

Written as DNA, the CDR3 is TGTGCCAGCCGGGACAGGGGGCGTTTTCCGGGTTCACCCCTCCACTTT. Translating gives CASRDRGRFPGSPLHF. This rearrangement joins TRBV27 to TRBJ1-6, with 12 bases that match TRBD1. V trimming: 8 bases; J trimming: 9 bases; junction bases outside the gene matches: 11. Germline V CDR1 and CDR2: MNHEY, SMNVEV (reference sequence). CDR3 length: 16 amino acids.